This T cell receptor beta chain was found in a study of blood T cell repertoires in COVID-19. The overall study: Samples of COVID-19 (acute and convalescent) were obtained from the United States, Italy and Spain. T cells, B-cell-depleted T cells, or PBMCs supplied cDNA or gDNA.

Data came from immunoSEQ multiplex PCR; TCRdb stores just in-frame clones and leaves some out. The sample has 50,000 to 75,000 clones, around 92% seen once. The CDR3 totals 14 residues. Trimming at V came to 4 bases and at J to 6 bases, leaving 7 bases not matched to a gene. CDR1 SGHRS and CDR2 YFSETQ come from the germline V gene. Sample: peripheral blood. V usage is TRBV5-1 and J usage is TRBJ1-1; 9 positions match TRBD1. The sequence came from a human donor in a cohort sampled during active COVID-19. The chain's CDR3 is CASSMGTGKSEAFF. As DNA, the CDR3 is TGCGCCAGCAGCATGGGGACAGGGAAGTCTGAAGCTTTCTTT.